This T cell receptor beta chain was recorded in a study of T cell repertoires in cytomegalovirus infection. Across the study: The authors relied on CMV epitopes, both recently identified HLA-C-restricted and well-studied HLA-B-restricted. Points from the study as a whole: Cumulative frequency (of public TCR beta family members) identified carriers of CMV plus the relevant HLA.

The germline CDR1 and CDR2 sequences are SGHTA and FQGNSA. Trimming pared 11 bases from V and 4 bases from J, leaving 23 bases between. The CDR3 contains 15 residues. TCRdb re-derived calls from the reads in MiXCR, one entry per CDR3 protein. The sample holds around 540,000 distinct CDR3 sequences, roughly a third seen once. Worth noting for this clonotype: Antigen unknown.

This TCR was sampled from a human donor in good health (CMV status not recorded). Some clones in this sample may be carry-over from other donors' samples. The gene calls are TRBV7-2 and TRBJ1-2; no clear D gene. The sample consisted of cultured PBMCs, taken from culture after CMV antigen stimulation. The CDR3 sequence: CAGGLMEGGIYGYTF. DNA for the CDR3: TGTGCCGGCGGCTTAATGGAGGGCGGAATCTATGGCTACACCTTC. The variable domain in full, completed from reference TRBV7-2 and TRBJ1-2, reads GAGVSQSPSNKVTEKGKDVELRCDPISGHTALYWYRQSLGQGLEFLIYFQGNSAPDKSGLPSDRFSAERTGGSVSTLTIQRTQQEDSAVYLCAGGLMEGGIYGYTFGSGTRLTVV.